A selection of T cell receptor beta chains follows, all from one sample in a study of patients and donors after allogeneic stem cell transplantation. In TCRdb, the RT-PCR reads were re-called with MiXCR into one record per CDR3 protein. The sample lists some 880,000 distinct CDR3 sequences; approximately 19% were seen once. Material for sequencing was blood, either unsorted or a sorted T cell fraction (not recorded which). The receptors derive from a human donor who was either an allogeneic HSCT recipient or a stem cell or donor lymphocyte infusion donor (not recorded which). It is not recorded whose cells these are; they may come from a transplant donor. Both conserved end residues are part of each CDR3. The D gene is left open where the match is weak. The listing skips clone size in some rows; elsewhere it reads once, few, many or a size class.

>16|-|TRBV4-2|many|TRBJ1-2
CASSQDWSETPYGYTF
TGTGCCAGCAGCCAAGATTGGAGCGAAACCCCGTATGGCTACACCTTC
>14|TRBD2|TRBV20-1|few|TRBJ2-1
CSARTSGNRNEQFF
TGCAGTGCCAGGACTAGCGGGAACAGGAATGAGCAGTTCTTC
>14|-|TRBV12-3/TRBV12-4|many|TRBJ2-1
CASSARGSYNEQFF
TGTGCCAGCAGTGCCCGGGGCTCCTACAATGAGCAGTTCTTC
>17|TRBD1|TRBV3-1|-|TRBJ2-3
CASSQGGGTGVTDTQYF
TGTGCCAGCAGCCAAGGGGGGGGGACAGGGGTCACAGATACGCAGTATTTT
>12|-|TRBV30|-|TRBJ2-3
CAWSQGPDTQYF
TGTGCCTGGAGTCAAGGTCCAGATACGCAGTATTTT
>14|-|TRBV7-9|-|TRBJ2-7
CASSSDRYPYEQYF
TGTGCCAGCAGCTCGGACAGATACCCCTACGAGCAGTACTTC
>19|TRBD1|TRBV11-1|-|TRBJ2-1
CASSLIGQGYTGVYNEQFF
TGTGCCAGCAGCTTAATTGGACAGGGTTACACGGGAGTCTACAATGAGCAGTTCTTC
>15|-|TRBV2|-|TRBJ1-4
CASSEGGDANEKLFF
TGTGCCAGCAGTGAAGGTGGAGACGCTAATGAAAAACTGTTTTTT
>16|TRBD1|TRBV2|-|TRBJ2-6
CASTPDRNSGANVLTF
TGTGCCAGCACCCCGGACAGGAACTCTGGGGCCAACGTCCTGACTTTC
>15|-|TRBV5-1|many|TRBJ1-4
CASSLEGATNEKLFF
TGCGCCAGCAGCCTCGAGGGGGCAACTAATGAAAAACTGTTTTTT
>14|-|TRBV20-1|-|TRBJ2-1
CSARDWNLYNEQFF
TGCAGTGCTAGAGACTGGAACCTATACAATGAGCAGTTCTTC
>16|TRBD2|TRBV9|-|TRBJ2-2
CASSVDRLASAGELFF
TGTGCCAGCAGCGTAGATCGACTAGCGTCGGCCGGGGAGCTGTTTTTT
>15|-|TRBV20-1|few|TRBJ1-5
CSARDRAQAYQPQHF
TGCAGTGCTAGAGATCGGGCACAGGCCTATCAGCCCCAGCATTTT
>15|-|TRBV5-6|-|TRBJ2-1
CASSLGPRTYNEQFF
TGTGCCAGCAGCTTGGGCCCACGCACCTACAATGAGCAGTTCTTC
>11|-|TRBV20-1|-|TRBJ2-3
CSASKADTQYF
TGCAGTGCTAGTAAGGCAGATACGCAGTATTTT
>16|-|TRBV7-2|-|TRBJ2-1
CASSLGPPSSYNEQFF
TGTGCCAGCAGCTTGGGGCCACCGAGCTCCTACAATGAGCAGTTCTTC
>14|-|TRBV6-5|-|TRBJ1-5
CASSYRVGNQPQHF
TGTGCCAGCAGTTACAGGGTCGGAAATCAGCCCCAGCATTTT
>18|TRBD2|TRBV6-5|few|TRBJ2-2
CASSYRRLAGGNTGELFF
TGTGCCAGCAGTTACCGACGACTAGCGGGAGGGAACACCGGGGAGCTGTTTTTT
>16|TRBD1|TRBV6-1|few|TRBJ1-2
CASRGWDRKTNYGYTF
TGTGCCAGCAGGGGGTGGGACAGAAAAACTAACTATGGCTACACCTTC
>14|TRBD1|TRBV5-5|few|TRBJ2-1
CASKGRDREHEQFF
TGTGCCAGCAAGGGCCGGGACAGGGAGCATGAGCAGTTCTTC
>15|-|TRBV11-2|-|TRBJ2-7
CASSPMGQGGYEQYF
TGTGCCAGCAGCCCCATGGGGCAGGGGGGTTACGAGCAGTACTTC
>12|TRBD1|TRBV12-3/TRBV12-4|many|TRBJ1-1
CASSFRGAQAFF
TGTGCCAGCAGTTTCAGGGGGGCACAAGCTTTCTTT
>13|TRBD1|TRBV20-1|many|TRBJ1-6
CSAKTGRGSPLHF
TGCAGTGCCAAGACAGGGCGCGGCTCACCCCTCCACTTT
>14|-|TRBV19|-|TRBJ2-3
CASKPGSGTDTQYF
TGTGCCAGTAAACCCGGGTCTGGCACAGATACGCAGTATTTT
>15|-|TRBV19|-|TRBJ2-1
CASSATSGSFNEQFF
TGTGCCAGTAGTGCTACCTCAGGATCGTTCAATGAGCAGTTCTTC
>14|-|TRBV12-3/TRBV12-4|many|TRBJ2-3
CASSLRQARDTQYF
TGTGCCAGCAGTTTAAGGCAGGCTAGAGATACGCAGTATTTT
>15|-|TRBV4-1|few|TRBJ1-3
CASSQDLNSGNTIYF
TGCGCCAGCAGCCAAGATCTAAACTCTGGAAACACCATATATTTT
>16|TRBD2|TRBV29-1|-|TRBJ2-1
CSVEWGSSGGINEQFF
TGCAGCGTTGAATGGGGGTCTAGCGGGGGAATCAATGAGCAGTTCTTC
>17|-|TRBV6-5|few|TRBJ1-2
CASSYALAGKSNYGYTF
TGTGCCAGCAGTTACGCCCTGGCAGGGAAAAGTAACTATGGCTACACCTTC
>13|TRBD1|TRBV15|many|TRBJ2-7
CATSEGQNYEQYF
TGTGCCACCTCAGAGGGACAGAACTACGAGCAGTACTTC
>13|-|TRBV7-2|few|TRBJ1-2
CASSLVGFLGYTF
TGTGCCAGCAGCTTAGTAGGCTTCTTGGGCTACACCTTC
>17|-|TRBV6-5|-|TRBJ1-4
CASSYHLQGQDNEKLFF
TGTGCCAGCAGTTACCACCTCCAGGGACAAGATAATGAAAAACTGTTTTTT
>15|TRBD1|TRBV12-3/TRBV12-4|few|TRBJ2-1
CASSLRDRALDEQFF
TGTGCCAGCAGTTTAAGGGACAGGGCTTTGGATGAGCAGTTCTTC
>14|-|TRBV4-1|few|TRBJ1-5
CASSQGFVRQPQHF
TGCGCCAGCAGCCAAGGATTCGTCCGTCAGCCCCAGCATTTT
>17|TRBD1|TRBV9|few|TRBJ2-1
CASSTRQGTGWGNEQFF
TGTGCCAGCAGCACCAGACAGGGAACCGGATGGGGGAATGAGCAGTTCTTC
>13|TRBD1|TRBV12-3/TRBV12-4|-|TRBJ1-2
CASSLRDRGRYTF
TGTGCCAGCAGTCTCAGGGACAGGGGCCGCTACACCTTC
>14|-|TRBV7-9|-|TRBJ2-7
CASSSTPASYEQYF
TGTGCCAGCAGCTCGACTCCTGCTAGCTACGAGCAGTACTTC
>15|-|TRBV7-6|few|TRBJ2-5
CASSSDRGWRETQYF
TGTGCCAGCAGCTCGGATCGGGGATGGAGGGAGACCCAGTACTTC
>16|TRBD2|TRBV7-9|few|TRBJ2-7
CASSSSGGARGDEQYF
TGTGCCAGCAGCAGTAGCGGGGGGGCACGGGGCGACGAGCAGTACTTC
>15|-|TRBV5-1|few|TRBJ2-1
CASSLAGLAHHEQFF
TGCGCCAGCAGCTTGGCTGGTCTTGCTCACCATGAGCAGTTCTTC
>10|-|TRBV19|-|TRBJ2-7
CAAGNYEQYF
TGTGCCGCAGGAAACTACGAGCAGTACTTC
>14|TRBD1|TRBV4-2|few|TRBJ1-2
CASSRGTGNYGYTF
TGTGCCAGCAGCCGCGGGACAGGCAACTATGGCTACACCTTC
>16|-|TRBV21-1|-|TRBJ2-5
CASSFPGLAGQETQYF
TGTGCCAGCAGTTTCCCGGGACTAGCGGGCCAAGAGACCCAGTACTTC
>15|TRBD2|TRBV7-2|-|TRBJ2-7
CASSLDSGRANEQYF
TGTGCCAGCAGCTTAGATAGCGGGAGGGCCAACGAGCAGTACTTC
>16|TRBD2|TRBV5-1|-|TRBJ2-1
CASSFGLAGVGNEQFF
TGCGCCAGCAGCTTTGGACTAGCGGGAGTCGGAAATGAGCAGTTCTTC
>19|TRBD2|TRBV11-2|few|TRBJ2-1
CASSWGTSGGAASYNEQFF
TGTGCCAGCAGCTGGGGGACTAGCGGGGGGGCCGCGTCCTACAATGAGCAGTTCTTC
>15|TRBD1|TRBV10-3|few|TRBJ1-1
CAISATGGRSTEAFF
TGTGCCATCAGTGCTACAGGGGGTAGGAGCACTGAAGCTTTCTTT
>14|-|TRBV12-3/TRBV12-4|few|TRBJ2-3
CAITARSVTDTQYF
TGTGCCATTACGGCGCGATCGGTTACAGATACGCAGTATTTT
>15|TRBD2|TRBV20-1|many|TRBJ2-3
CSASALAGVPDTQYF
TGCAGTGCTAGTGCTCTAGCGGGAGTTCCAGATACGCAGTATTTT
>14|-|TRBV5-1|few|TRBJ1-4
CASSYGGVDEKLFF
TGCGCCAGCAGCTACGGGGGAGTCGATGAAAAACTGTTTTTT